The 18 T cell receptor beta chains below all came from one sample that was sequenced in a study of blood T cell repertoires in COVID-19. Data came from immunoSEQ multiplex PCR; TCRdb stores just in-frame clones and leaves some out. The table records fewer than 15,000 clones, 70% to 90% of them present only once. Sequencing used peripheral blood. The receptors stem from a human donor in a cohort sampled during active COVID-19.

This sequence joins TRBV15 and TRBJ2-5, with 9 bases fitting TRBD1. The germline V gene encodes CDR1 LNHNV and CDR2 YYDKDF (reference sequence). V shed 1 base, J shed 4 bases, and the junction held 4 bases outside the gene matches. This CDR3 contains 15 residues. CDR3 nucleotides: TGTGCCACCAGCAGAGGTCGACAGGGGGTAGAGACCCAGTACTTC. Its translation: CATSRGRQGVETQYF.

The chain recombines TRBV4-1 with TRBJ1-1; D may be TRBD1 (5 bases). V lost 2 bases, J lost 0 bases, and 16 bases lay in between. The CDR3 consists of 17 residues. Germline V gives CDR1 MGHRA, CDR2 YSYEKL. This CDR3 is CASSQQGMGKMNTEAFF. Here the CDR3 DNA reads TGCGCCAGCAGCCAACAGGGTATGGGCAAAATGAACACTGAAGCTTTCTTT.

For the CDR3, the DNA is TGTGCCAGCAGCTTAGCGCTGGCTTCGGAGACCCAGTACTTC. Translation gives CASSLALASETQYF. This chain uses TRBV7-9 with TRBJ2-5; D uncertain. Germline values: CDR1 SEHNR, CDR2 FQNEAQ (reference sequence). The V gene lost 0 bases and the J gene lost 5 bases, with 10 bases spanning the gap. The CDR3 runs 14 residues.

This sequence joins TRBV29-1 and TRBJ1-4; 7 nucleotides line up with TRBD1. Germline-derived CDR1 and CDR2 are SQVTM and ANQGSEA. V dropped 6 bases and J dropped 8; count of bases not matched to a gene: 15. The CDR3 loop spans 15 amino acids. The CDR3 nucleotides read TGCAGCGTGGCTGAAGGGAACAGGGGTTTCGAAAAACTGTTTTTT. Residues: CSVAEGNRGFEKLFF.

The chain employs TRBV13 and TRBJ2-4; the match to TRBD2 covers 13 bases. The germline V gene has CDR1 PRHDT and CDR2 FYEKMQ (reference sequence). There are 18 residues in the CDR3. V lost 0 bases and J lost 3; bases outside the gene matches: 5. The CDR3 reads CASSLGTSGGPIKNIQYF. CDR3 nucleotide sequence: TGTGCCAGCAGCTTAGGGACTAGCGGGGGGCCGATCAAAAACATTCAGTACTTC.

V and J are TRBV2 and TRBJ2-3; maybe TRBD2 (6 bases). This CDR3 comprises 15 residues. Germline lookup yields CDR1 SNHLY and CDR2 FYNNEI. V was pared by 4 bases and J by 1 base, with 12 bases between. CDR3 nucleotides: TGTGCCAGCAGTGTCGGCGGGGTGGGCACAGATACGCAGTATTTT. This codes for CASSVGGVGTDTQYF.

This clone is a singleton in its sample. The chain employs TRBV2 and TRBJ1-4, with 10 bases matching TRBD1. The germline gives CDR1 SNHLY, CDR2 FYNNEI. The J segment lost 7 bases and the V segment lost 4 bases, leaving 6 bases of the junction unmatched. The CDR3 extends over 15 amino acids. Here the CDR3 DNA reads TGTGCCAGCAGTGCAGACAGGGGGCACAGTGAAAAACTGTTTTTT. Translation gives CASSADRGHSEKLFF.

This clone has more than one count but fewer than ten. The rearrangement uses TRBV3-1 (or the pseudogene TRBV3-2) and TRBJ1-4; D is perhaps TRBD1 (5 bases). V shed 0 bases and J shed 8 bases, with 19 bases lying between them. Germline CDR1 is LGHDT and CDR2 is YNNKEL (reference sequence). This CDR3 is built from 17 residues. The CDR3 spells CASSQDLGSRRGEKLFF. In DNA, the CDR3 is TGTGCCAGCAGCCAAGATCTTGGCTCAAGGCGGGGGGAAAAACTGTTTTTT.

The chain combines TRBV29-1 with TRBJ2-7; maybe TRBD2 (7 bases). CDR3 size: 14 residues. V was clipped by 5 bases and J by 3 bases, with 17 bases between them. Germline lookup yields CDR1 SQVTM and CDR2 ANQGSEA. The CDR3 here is CSVRGGGAYYEQYF. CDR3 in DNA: TGCAGCGTTAGGGGGGGAGGGGCCTACTACGAGCAGTACTTC.

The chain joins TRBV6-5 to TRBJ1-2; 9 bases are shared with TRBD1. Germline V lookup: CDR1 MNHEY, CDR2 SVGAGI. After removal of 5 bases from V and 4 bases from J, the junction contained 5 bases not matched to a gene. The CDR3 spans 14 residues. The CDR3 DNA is TGTGCCAGCAGTACGGGACAGGGACGCTATGGCTACACCTTC. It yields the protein CASSTGQGRYGYTF.

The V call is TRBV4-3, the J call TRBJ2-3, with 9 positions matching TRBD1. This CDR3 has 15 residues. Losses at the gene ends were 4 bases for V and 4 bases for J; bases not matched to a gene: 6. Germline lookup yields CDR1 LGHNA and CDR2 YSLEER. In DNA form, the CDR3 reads TGCGCCAGCAGCCGAGGGACAGGGAAACCAGATACGCAGTATTTT. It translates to CASSRGTGKPDTQYF.

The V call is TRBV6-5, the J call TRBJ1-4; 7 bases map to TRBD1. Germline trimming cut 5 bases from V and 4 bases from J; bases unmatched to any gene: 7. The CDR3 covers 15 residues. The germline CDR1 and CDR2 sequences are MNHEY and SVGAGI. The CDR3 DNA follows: TGTGCCAGCAGTACCAAAGGGGGCTATAATGAAAAACTGTTTTTT. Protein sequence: CASSTKGGYNEKLFF.

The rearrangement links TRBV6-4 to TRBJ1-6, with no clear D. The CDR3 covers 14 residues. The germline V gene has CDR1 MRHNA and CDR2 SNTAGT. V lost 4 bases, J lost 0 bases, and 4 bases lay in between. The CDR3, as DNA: TGTGCCAGCAGTGTGAGCTCCTATAATTCACCCCTCCACTTT. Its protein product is CASSVSSYNSPLHF.

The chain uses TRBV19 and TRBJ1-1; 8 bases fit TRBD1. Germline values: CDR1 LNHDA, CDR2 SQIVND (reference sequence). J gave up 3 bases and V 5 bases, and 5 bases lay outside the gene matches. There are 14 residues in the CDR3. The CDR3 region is CASSSGQGHTEAFF. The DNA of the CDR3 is TGTGCCAGTAGTTCCGGACAGGGACACACTGAAGCTTTCTTT.

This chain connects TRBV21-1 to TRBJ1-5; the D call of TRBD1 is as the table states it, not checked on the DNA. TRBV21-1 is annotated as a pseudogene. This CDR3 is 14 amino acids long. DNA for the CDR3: TGTGCCATTCCTCCAGGGGCTAAAACACAACCCCAGCATTTT. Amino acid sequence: CAIPPGAKTQPQHF.

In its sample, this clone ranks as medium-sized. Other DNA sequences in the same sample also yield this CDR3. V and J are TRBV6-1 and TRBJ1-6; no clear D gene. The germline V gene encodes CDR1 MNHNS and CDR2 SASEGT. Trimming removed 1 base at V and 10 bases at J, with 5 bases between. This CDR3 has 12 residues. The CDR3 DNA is TGTGCCAGCAGTGAAGGCGCGTCACCCCTCCACTTT. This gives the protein CASSEGASPLHF.

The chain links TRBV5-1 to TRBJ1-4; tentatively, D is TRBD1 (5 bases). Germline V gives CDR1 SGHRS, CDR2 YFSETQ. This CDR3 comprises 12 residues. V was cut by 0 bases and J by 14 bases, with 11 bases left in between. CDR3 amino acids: CASSLEGRDLFF. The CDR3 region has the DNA TGCGCCAGCAGCTTGGAGGGGCGGGATCTGTTTTTT.

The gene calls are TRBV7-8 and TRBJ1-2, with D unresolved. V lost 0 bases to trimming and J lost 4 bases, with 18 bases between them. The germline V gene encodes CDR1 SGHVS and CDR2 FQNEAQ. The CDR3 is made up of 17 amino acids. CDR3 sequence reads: CASSLAVSEPAGYGYTF. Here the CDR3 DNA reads TGTGCCAGCAGCTTAGCCGTGTCTGAACCTGCGGGCTATGGCTACACCTTC. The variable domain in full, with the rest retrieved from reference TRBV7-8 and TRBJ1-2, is GAGVSQSPRYKVAKRGQDVALRCDPISGHVSLFWYQQALGQGPEFLTYFQNEAQLDKSGLPSDRFFAERPEGSVSTLKIQRTQQEDSAVYLCASSLAVSEPAGYGYTFGSGTRLTVV.